One T cell receptor (beta chain) is described in this entry. This entry is derived from a study of technical replicates of blood from several donors. The repertoire was sequenced with immunoSEQ multiplex PCR; TCRdb's copy has only in-frame clones and lacks some. The repertoire holds more than 11,000 clones, 85% seen once, with roughly 10% in the top ten. The CDR3 sequence is 13 residues long. Per germline, CDR1 MNHEY and CDR2 SVGAGI. Trimming removed 5 bases from V and 2 bases from J, with 7 bases in between. The receptor was isolated from a human donor in good health. The chain carries TRBV6-5 and TRBJ1-3, with D possibly TRBD1 on 6 matching bases. The material sequenced was PBMCs. Here the CDR3 reads CASSGQPGNTIYF. The DNA of the CDR3 is TGTGCCAGCAGTGGACAGCCTGGAAACACCATATATTTT.